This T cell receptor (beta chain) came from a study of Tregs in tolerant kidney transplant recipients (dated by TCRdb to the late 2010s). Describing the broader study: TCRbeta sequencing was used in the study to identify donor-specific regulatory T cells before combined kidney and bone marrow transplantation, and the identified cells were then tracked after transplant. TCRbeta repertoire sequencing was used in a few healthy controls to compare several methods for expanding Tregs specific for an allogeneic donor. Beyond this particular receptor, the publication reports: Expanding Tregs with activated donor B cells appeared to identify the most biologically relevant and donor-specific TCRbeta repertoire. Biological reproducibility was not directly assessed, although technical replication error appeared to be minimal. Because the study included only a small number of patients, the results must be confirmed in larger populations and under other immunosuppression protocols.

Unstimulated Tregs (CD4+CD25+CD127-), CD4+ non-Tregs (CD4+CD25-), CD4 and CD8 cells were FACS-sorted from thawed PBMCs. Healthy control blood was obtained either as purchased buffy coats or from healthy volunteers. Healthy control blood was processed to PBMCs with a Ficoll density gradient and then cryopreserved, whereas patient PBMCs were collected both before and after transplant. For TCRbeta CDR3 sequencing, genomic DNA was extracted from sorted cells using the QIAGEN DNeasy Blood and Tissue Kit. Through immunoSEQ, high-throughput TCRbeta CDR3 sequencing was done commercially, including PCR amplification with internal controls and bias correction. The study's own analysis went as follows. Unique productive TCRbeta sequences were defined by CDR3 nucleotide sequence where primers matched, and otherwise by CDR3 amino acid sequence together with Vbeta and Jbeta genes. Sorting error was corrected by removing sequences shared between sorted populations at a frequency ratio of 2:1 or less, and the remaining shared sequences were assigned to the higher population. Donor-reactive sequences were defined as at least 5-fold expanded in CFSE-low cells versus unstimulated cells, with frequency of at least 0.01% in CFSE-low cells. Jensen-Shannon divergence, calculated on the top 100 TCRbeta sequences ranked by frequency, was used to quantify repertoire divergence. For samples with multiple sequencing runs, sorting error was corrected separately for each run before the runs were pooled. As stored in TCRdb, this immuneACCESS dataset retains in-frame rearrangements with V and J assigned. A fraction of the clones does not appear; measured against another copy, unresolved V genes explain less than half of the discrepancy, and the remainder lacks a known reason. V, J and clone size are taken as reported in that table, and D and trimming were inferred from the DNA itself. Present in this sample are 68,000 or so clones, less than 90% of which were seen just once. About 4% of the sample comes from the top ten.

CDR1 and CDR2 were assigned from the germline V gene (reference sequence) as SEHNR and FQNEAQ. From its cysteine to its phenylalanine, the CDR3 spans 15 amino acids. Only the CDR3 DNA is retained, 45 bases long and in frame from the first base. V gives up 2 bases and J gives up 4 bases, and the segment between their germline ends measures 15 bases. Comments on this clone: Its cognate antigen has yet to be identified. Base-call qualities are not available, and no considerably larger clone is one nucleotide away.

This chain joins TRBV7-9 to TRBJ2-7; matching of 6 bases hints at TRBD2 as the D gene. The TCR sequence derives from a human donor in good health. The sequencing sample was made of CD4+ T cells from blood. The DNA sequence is TGTGCCAGCAGCTTATCGATTAGCGGTATATACGAGCAGTACTTC. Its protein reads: CASSLSISGIYEQYF.